This T cell receptor beta chain appears in the sequencing data of a study of shared clonotypes between healthy human individuals. Trimming cost V 5 bases and J 3 bases, with 19 bases left between them. The CDR3 is 16 residues long. Per the germline V gene, CDR1 is SGHAT and CDR2 is FQDESV (reference sequence). This clone was seen repeatedly, ten times or more. Genomic DNA (from each subset) was split evenly across several immunoSEQ plates. Assay: immunoSEQ multiplex PCR; the TCRdb copy retains only in-frame clones and omits some. In the table there are 490,000 or so clones, 79% of which are singletons.

Sequencing was performed on PBMCs. This TCR derives from a woman in her thirties or forties in good health. Some clones in this sample may be carry-over from other donors' samples. V gene TRBV11-1 combines with J gene TRBJ1-1; no definite D call. In DNA, the CDR3 is TGTGCCAGCAGCACTGGCGGGGTTATCGGGCACACTGAAGCTTTCTTT. Encoded protein: CASSTGGVIGHTEAFF. The full variable domain, rest sourced from reference TRBV11-1 and TRBJ1-1, is EAEVAQSPRYKITEKSQAVAFWCDPISGHATLYWYRQILGQGPELLVQFQDESVVDDSQLPKDRFSAERLKGVDSTLKIQPAELGDSAMYLCASSTGGVIGHTEAFFGQGTRLTVV.